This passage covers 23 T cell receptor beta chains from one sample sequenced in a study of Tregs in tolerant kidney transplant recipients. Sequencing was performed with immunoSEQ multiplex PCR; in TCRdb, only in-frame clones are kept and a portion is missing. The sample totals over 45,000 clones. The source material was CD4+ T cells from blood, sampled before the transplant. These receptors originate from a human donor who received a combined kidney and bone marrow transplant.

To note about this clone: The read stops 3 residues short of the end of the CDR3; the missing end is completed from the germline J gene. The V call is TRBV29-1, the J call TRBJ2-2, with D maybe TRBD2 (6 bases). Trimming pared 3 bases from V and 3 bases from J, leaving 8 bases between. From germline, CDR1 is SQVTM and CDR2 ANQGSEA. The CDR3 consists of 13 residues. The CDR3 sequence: CSVELAYTGELFF. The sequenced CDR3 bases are TGCAGCGTTGAGCTAGCGTACACCGGGGAG.

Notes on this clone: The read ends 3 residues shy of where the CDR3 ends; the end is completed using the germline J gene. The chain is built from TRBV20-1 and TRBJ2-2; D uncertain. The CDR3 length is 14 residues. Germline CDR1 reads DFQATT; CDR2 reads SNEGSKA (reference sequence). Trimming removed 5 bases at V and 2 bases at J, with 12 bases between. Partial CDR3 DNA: TGCAGTGCTCCGTCGAGGCCTAACACCGGGGAG. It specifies CSAPSRPNTGE. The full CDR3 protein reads CSAPSRPNTGELFF.

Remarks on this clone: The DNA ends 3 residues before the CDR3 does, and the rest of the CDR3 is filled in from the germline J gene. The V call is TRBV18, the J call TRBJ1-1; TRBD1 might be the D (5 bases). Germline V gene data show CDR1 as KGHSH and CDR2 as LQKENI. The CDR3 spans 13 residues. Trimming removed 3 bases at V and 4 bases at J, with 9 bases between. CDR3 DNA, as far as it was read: TGTGCCAGCTCACCTGACAGTCGCACTGAA. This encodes CASSPDSRTE. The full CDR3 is CASSPDSRTEAFF.

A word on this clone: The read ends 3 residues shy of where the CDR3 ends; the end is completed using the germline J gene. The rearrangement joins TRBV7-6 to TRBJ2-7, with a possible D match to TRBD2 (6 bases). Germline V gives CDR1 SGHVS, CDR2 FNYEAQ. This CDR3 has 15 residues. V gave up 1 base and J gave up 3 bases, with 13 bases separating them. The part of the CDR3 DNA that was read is TGTGCCAGCAGCTTAGGTCAAGGAGGGTTCTACGAG. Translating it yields CASSLGQGGFYE. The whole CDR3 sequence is CASSLGQGGFYEQYF. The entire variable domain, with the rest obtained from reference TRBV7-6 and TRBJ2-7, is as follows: GAGVSQSPRYKVTKRGQDVALRCDPISGHVSLYWYRQALGQGPEFLTYFNYEAQQDKSGLPNDRFSAERPEGSISTLTIQRTEQRDSAMYRCASSLGQGGFYEQYFGPGTRLTVT.

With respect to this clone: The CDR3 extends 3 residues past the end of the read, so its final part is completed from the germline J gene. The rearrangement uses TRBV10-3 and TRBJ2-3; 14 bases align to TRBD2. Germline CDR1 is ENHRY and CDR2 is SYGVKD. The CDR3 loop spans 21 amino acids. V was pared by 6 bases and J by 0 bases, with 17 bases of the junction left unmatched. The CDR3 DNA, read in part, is TGTGCCATCAGCTCACAGTCAGGACTAGCGGGAGGAATCTCTAGCACAGATACG. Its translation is CAISSQSGLAGGISSTDT. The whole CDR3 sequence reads CAISSQSGLAGGISSTDTQYF.

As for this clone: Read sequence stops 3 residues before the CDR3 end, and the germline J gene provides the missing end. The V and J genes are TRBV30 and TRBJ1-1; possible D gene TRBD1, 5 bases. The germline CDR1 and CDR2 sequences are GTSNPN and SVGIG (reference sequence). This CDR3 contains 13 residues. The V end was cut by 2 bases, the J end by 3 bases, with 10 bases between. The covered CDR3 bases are TGTGCCTGGAGTTTGAGGGGAGACACTGAA. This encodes CAWSLRGDTE. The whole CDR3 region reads CAWSLRGDTEAFF.

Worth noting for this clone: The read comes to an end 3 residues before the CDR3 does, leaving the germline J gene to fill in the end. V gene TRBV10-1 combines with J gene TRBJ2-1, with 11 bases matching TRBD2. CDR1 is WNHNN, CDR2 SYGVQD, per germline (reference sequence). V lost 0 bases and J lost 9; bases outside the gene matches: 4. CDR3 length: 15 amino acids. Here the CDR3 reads CASSESGLADSEQFF. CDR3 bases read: TGCGCCAGCAGTGAGTCGGGACTAGCGGATAGTGAG.

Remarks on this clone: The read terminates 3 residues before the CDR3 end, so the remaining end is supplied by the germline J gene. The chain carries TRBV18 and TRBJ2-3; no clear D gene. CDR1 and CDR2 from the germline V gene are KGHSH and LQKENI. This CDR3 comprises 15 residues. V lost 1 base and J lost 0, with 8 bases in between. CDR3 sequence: CASSPLPTSTDTQYF. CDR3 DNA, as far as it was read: TGTGCCAGCTCACCACTTCCCACTAGCACAGATACG.

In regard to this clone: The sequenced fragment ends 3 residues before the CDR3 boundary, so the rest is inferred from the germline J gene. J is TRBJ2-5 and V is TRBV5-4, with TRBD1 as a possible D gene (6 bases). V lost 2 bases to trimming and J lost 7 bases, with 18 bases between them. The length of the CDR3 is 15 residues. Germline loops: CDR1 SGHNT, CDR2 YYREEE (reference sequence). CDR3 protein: CASSFAGALRGTQYF. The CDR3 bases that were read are TGTGCCAGCAGCTTTGCAGGGGCCCTGAGAGGGACC.

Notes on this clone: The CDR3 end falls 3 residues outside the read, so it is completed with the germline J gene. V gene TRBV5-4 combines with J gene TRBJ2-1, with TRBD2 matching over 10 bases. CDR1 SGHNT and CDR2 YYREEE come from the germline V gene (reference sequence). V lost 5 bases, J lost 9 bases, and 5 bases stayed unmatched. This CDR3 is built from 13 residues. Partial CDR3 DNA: TGTGCCAGCAGTCCTCGACTAGCGGGTGAG. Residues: CASSPRLAGE. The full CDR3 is CASSPRLAGEQFF.

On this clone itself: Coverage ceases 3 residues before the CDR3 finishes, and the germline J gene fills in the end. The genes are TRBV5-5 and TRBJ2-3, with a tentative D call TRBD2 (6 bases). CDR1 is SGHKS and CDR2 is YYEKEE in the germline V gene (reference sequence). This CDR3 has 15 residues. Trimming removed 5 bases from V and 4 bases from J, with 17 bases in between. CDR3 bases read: TGTGCCAGCAGGGTATTGGGCGGGGCCTCAGATACG. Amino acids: CASRVLGGASDT. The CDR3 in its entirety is CASRVLGGASDTQYF.

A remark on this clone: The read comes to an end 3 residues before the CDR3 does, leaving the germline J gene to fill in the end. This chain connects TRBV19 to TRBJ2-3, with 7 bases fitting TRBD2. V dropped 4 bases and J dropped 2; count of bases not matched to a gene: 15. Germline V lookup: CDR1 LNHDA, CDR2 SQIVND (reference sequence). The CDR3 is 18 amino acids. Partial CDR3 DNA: TGTGCCAGTAGTACCCCCCTTCGACTAGCTCCTACCACAGATACG. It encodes CASSTPLRLAPTTDT. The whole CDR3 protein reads CASSTPLRLAPTTDTQYF.

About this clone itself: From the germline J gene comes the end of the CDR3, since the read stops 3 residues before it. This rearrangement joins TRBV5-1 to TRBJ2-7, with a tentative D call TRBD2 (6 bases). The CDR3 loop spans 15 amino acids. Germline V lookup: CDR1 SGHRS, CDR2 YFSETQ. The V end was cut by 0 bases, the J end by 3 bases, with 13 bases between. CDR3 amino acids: CASSLGSGNNYEQYF. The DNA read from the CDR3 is TGCGCCAGCAGCTTGGGTAGCGGCAACAACTACGAG.

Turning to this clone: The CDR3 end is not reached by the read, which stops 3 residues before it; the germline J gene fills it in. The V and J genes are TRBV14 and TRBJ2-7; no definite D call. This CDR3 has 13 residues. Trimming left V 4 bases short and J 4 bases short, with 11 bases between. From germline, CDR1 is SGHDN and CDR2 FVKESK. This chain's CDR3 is CASSLSPTYEQYF. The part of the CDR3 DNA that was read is TGTGCCAGCAGCCTCTCCCCCACTTACGAG. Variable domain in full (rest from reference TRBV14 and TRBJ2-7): EAGVTQFPSHSVIEKGQTVTLRCDPISGHDNLYWYRRVMGKEIKFLLHFVKESKQDESGMPNNRFLAERTGGTYSTLKVQPAELEDSGVYFCASSLSPTYEQYFGPGTRLTVT.

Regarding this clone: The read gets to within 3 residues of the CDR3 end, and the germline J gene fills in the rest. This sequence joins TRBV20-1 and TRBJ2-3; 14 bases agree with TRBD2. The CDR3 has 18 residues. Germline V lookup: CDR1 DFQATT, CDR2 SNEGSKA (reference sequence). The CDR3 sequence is CSARETSGRAGHGGTQYF. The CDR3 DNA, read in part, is TGCAGTGCTAGGGAGACTAGCGGGAGGGCTGGGCATGGGGGGACG.

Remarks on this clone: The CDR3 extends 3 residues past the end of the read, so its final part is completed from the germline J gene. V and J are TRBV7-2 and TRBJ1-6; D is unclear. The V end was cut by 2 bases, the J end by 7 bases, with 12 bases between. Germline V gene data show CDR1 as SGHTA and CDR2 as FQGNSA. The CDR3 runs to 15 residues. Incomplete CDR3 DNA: TGTGCCAGCAGCTTAAACGGGGTTGACAATTCACCC. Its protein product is CASSLNGVDNSP. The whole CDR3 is CASSLNGVDNSPLHF.

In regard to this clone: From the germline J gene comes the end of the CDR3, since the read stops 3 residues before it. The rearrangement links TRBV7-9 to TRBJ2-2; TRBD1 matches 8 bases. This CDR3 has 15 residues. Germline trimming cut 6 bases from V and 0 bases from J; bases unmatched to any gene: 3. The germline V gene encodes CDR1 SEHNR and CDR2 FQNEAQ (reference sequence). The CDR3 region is CASRRQGPNTGELFF. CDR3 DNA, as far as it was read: TGTGCCAGCAGGAGACAGGGGCCGAACACCGGGGAG.

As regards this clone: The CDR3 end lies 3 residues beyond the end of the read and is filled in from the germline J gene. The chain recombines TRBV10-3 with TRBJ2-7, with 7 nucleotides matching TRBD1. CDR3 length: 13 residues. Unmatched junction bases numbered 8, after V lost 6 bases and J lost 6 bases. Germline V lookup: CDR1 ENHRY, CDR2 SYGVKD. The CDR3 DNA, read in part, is TGTGCCATCAGAGACAGGGTGGCCGGCGAG. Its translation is CAIRDRVAGE. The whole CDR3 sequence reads CAIRDRVAGEQYF.

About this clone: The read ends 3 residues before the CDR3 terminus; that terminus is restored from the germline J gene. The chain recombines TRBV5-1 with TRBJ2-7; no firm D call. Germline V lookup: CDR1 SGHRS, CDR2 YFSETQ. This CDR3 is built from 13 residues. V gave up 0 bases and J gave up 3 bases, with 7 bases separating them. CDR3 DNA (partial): TGCGCCAGCAGCTTGGTGGCCAACTACGAG. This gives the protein CASSLVANYE. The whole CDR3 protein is CASSLVANYEQYF.

The sequenced part of the CDR3 DNA is TGTGCCAGCAGCTTTCGAGCCACAGGGGGCACCTACGAG. Translated: CASSFRATGGTYE. The whole CDR3 is CASSFRATGGTYEQYF. J is TRBJ2-7 and V is TRBV13, with TRBD1 matching 9 bases. The missing CDR3 end, 3 residues past where the read stops, is filled in from the germline J gene. Trimming at V came to 3 bases and at J to 2 bases, leaving 8 bases not matched to a gene. Germline-derived CDR1 and CDR2 are PRHDT and FYEKMQ (reference sequence). The length of the CDR3 is 16 residues. Full variable domain (missing parts from reference TRBV13 and TRBJ2-7): AAGVIQSPRHLIKEKRETATLKCYPIPRHDTVYWYQQGPGQDPQFLISFYEKMQSDKGSIPDRFSAQQFSDYHSELNMSSLELGDSALYFCASSFRATGGTYEQYFGPGTRLTVT.

CDR3 sequence: CASKRTGGLGTGELFF. CDR3 DNA (partial): TGTGCCAGCAAACGAACAGGGGGACTCGGCACCGGGGAG. The chain employs TRBV19 and TRBJ2-2; TRBD1 matches at 8 bases. The read terminates 3 residues before the CDR3 end, so the remaining end is supplied by the germline J gene. This CDR3 comprises 16 residues. V was pared by 9 bases and J by 4 bases, with 13 bases of the junction left unmatched. Germline V CDR1 and CDR2: LNHDA, SQIVND (reference sequence).

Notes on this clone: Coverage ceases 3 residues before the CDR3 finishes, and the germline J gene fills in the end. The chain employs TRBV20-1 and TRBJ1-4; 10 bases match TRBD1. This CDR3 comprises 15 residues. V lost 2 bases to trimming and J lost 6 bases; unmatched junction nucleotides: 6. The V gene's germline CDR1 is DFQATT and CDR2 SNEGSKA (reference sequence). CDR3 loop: CSARKLGTGDEKLFF. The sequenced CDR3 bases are TGCAGTGCTAGAAAGCTCGGGACAGGGGATGAAAAA.

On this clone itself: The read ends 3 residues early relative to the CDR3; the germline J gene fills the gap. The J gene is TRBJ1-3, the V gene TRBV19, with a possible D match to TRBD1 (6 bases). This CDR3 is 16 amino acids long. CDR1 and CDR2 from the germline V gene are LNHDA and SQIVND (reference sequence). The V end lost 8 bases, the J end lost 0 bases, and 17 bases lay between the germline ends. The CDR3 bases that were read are TGTGCCAGTGTCCCCGCACAAGGGGGCTCTGGAAACACC. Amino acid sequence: CASVPAQGGSGNT. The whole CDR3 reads CASVPAQGGSGNTIYF. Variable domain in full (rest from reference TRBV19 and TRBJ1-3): DGGITQSPKYLFRKEGQNVTLSCEQNLNHDAMYWYRQDPGQGLRLIYYSQIVNDFQKGDIAEGYSVSREKKESFPLTVTSAQKNPTAFYLCASVPAQGGSGNTIYFGEGSWLTVV.